The rows below give T cell receptor beta chains drawn from one sample of a study of blood T cell repertoires in COVID-19. TCRdb's table, derived via immunoSEQ multiplex PCR, lists solely in-frame clones and lacks some. This table has roughly 320,000 clones, more than 75% appearing once. The material sequenced was PBMCs or T cells enriched from blood (not recorded which). The receptor set was obtained from a man younger than 45 who had recovered from COVID-19. Each CDR3 is given with its conserved first and last residue. The D gene is left open where the match is weak. A row's size may be missing; if present it is once, few, many or a size class.

TRBV15	15	TRBJ2-7	TRBD2	NA	CATSKPGLALYEQYF	TGTGCCACCAGCAAACCGGGACTAGCTCTCTACGAGCAGTACTTC
TRBV10-3	13	TRBJ1-1	NA	NA	CASRGGSNTEAFF	TGTGCCTCCCGGGGGGGGTCCAACACTGAAGCTTTCTTT
TRBV9	15	TRBJ1-3	NA	once	CASSVQGDSGNTIYF	TGTGCCAGCAGCGTACAGGGCGATTCTGGAAACACCATATATTTT
TRBV5-4	14	TRBJ1-2	TRBD1	NA	CASSSGQGGYGYTF	TGTGCCAGCAGTTCAGGACAGGGAGGCTATGGCTACACCTTC
TRBV3-1/TRBV3-2	15	TRBJ2-6	NA	NA	CASSLIRTGANVLTF	TGTGCCAGCAGCTTGATCAGGACTGGGGCCAACGTCCTGACTTTC
TRBV24-1	13	TRBJ1-5	NA	once	CATAKAGTEPQHF	TGTGCCACCGCCAAGGCGGGGACGGAGCCCCAGCATTTT
TRBV10-3	15	TRBJ1-2	TRBD1	NA	CAIRGAGTVTAGYTF	TGTGCCATCAGGGGGGCCGGGACAGTAACGGCTGGCTACACCTTC
TRBV13	14	TRBJ2-1	TRBD1	once	CASSLPQGDHEQFF	TGTGCCAGCAGCTTACCACAGGGGGACCATGAGCAGTTCTTC
TRBV29-1	15	TRBJ2-3	TRBD2	NA	CSEGRLAGVLDTQYF	TGCAGCGAAGGACGACTAGCGGGGGTTCTAGATACGCAGTATTTT
TRBV11-2	15	TRBJ2-7	NA	few	CASSLSRVEAYEQYF	TGTGCCAGCAGTCTATCCCGGGTCGAAGCCTACGAGCAGTACTTC
TRBV12-3/TRBV12-4	13	TRBJ1-2	NA	few	CASSPPYGAGYTF	TGTGCCAGCAGTCCCCCGTATGGAGCTGGCTACACCTTC
TRBV18	18	TRBJ2-6	NA	NA	CASSTNTPGYSGANVLTF	TGTGCCAGCTCAACCAATACGCCAGGGTATTCTGGGGCCAACGTCCTGACTTTC
TRBV29-1	14	TRBJ1-1	NA	few	CSVVKGTSNTEAFF	TGCAGCGTTGTCAAAGGGACAAGCAACACTGAAGCTTTCTTT
TRBV2	17	TRBJ2-1	TRBD2	NA	CASTRPRGSGGHNEQFF	TGTGCCAGCACTCGACCTCGAGGTAGCGGGGGACACAATGAGCAGTTCTTC
TRBV7-9	16	TRBJ2-3	NA	NA	CASSPPRSVMWDTQYF	TGTGCCAGCAGCCCCCCCCGGTCGGTAATGTGGGATACGCAGTATTTT
TRBV25-1	14	TRBJ2-2	NA	NA	CASSQGTNTGELFF	TGTGCCAGCAGTCAGGGGACCAACACCGGGGAGCTGTTTTTT
TRBV25-1	16	TRBJ1-4	NA	NA	CASSEFPRETNEKLFF	TGTGCCAGCAGTGAATTCCCGAGGGAGACTAATGAAAAACTGTTTTTT
TRBV9	13	TRBJ1-2	NA	NA	CASSAQNNYGYTF	TGTGCCAGCAGCGCACAGAATAACTATGGCTACACCTTC
TRBV28	16	TRBJ1-2	TRBD1	few	CASSMTAGTGGRGYTF	TGTGCCAGCAGTATGACCGCCGGGACAGGCGGTCGGGGCTACACCTTC
TRBV7-6	15	TRBJ2-1	TRBD1	NA	CASSPSTGYYNEQFF	TGTGCCAGCAGCCCCTCGACAGGGTACTACAATGAGCAGTTCTTC
TRBV29-1	11	TRBJ1-1	TRBD1	NA	CSVVQGREAFF	TGCAGCGTTGTACAGGGGAGGGAAGCTTTCTTT
TRBV5-1	16	TRBJ2-5	TRBD2	NA	CASSLASSGGQETQYF	TGCGCCAGCAGCTTGGCGTCTAGCGGGGGGCAAGAGACCCAGTACTTC
TRBV14	14	TRBJ2-3	TRBD2	NA	CASSPGLAPDTQYF	TGTGCCAGCAGCCCGGGACTAGCCCCCGATACGCAGTATTTT
TRBV27	15	TRBJ1-2	TRBD1	NA	CASSFDRAANYGYTF	TGTGCCAGCAGTTTCGACAGGGCCGCTAACTATGGCTACACCTTC
TRBV14	15	TRBJ1-6	NA	few	CASSQAGGLSSPLHF	TGTGCCAGCAGCCAAGCCGGGGGGCTGAGTTCACCCCTCCACTTT
TRBV9	18	TRBJ2-2	TRBD2	NA	CASTPRLAGGLSTGELFF	TGTGCCAGCACTCCTCGACTAGCGGGAGGGCTGAGCACCGGGGAGCTGTTTTTT
TRBV28	16	TRBJ1-3	TRBD1	NA	CASSLGQGRIGNTIYF	TGTGCCAGCAGTTTAGGACAGGGGAGGATAGGAAACACCATATATTTT
TRBV18	13	TRBJ1-2	TRBD1	NA	CASSPGQVYGYTF	TGTGCCAGCTCACCTGGACAGGTATATGGCTACACCTTC
TRBV23-1	15	TRBJ2-1	TRBD2	NA	CASSPTSSYYNEQFF	TGCGCCAGCAGTCCGACTAGCAGCTACTACAATGAGCAGTTCTTC
TRBV2	15	TRBJ2-5	NA	few	CASSFGQGGSETQYF	TGTGCCAGCAGTTTTGGACAGGGAGGGTCGGAGACCCAGTACTTC
TRBV27	16	TRBJ2-5	TRBD1	NA	CASSPWTGSFRETQYF	TGTGCCAGCAGTCCCTGGACAGGGTCGTTCCGGGAGACCCAGTACTTC
TRBV5-8	15	TRBJ1-1	NA	NA	CASSLASNMNTEAFF	TGTGCCAGCAGCTTGGCTTCGAACATGAACACTGAAGCTTTCTTT
TRBV5-1	15	TRBJ2-1	NA	NA	CASSAQGGLYNEQFF	TGCGCCAGCAGCGCACAGGGCGGTCTCTACAATGAGCAGTTCTTC
TRBV11-3	17	TRBJ2-3	NA	NA	CASSLDVSDPSTDTQYF	TGTGCCAGCAGCTTAGACGTTAGCGATCCTAGCACAGATACGCAGTATTTT
TRBV30	14	TRBJ2-7	TRBD1	few	CASQGAGSTGEQYF	TGTGCCTCCCAGGGGGCGGGTAGCACAGGCGAGCAGTACTTC
TRBV4-1	17	TRBJ2-5	NA	NA	CASSQALVRTEQETQYF	TGCGCCAGCAGCCAAGCCCTAGTAAGGACTGAGCAAGAGACCCAGTACTTC
TRBV7-9	15	TRBJ1-1	TRBD1	NA	CASSSTGDMNTEAFF	TGTGCCAGCAGCTCGACAGGGGATATGAACACTGAAGCTTTCTTT
TRBV28	14	TRBJ2-7	NA	NA	CASSTGTLNYEQYF	TGTGCCAGCAGTACCGGGACTTTAAACTACGAGCAGTACTTC